The 6 T cell receptor beta chains listed next were all sequenced from one sample in a study of T-cell reconstitution after alpha-beta-depleted transplantation in children. TCRbeta library construction was performed incorporating unique molecular identifiers. TCRdb re-analysed the PCR reads in MiXCR, keeping a single row per CDR3 protein. The sample has 90,000 to 100,000 distinct CDR3 sequences, more than 20% seen once. The specimen was PBMCs, collected before TCRalphabeta/CD19-depleted stem cell transplant. The source of these receptors is a boy aged 2 to 10 with acute lymphoblastic leukemia, due to receive a stem cell transplant.

In this sample, this clonotype turned up many times. V is TRBV9 and J is TRBJ2-1, with D maybe TRBD2 (6 bases). The CDR3 is 17 amino acids. V lost 0 bases, J lost 2 bases, and 15 bases lay in between. From germline, CDR1 is SGDLS and CDR2 YYNGEE. CDR3 bases: TGTGCCAGCAGCGTAGGTAGCGGAGGGGCCCCCTACAATGAGCAGTTCTTC. It specifies CASSVGSGGAPYNEQFF.

This clonotype was recorded many times. The chain recombines TRBV5-1 with TRBJ2-7; 8 positions agree with TRBD1. CDR3 size: 13 residues. Germline V gene sequence: CDR1 SGHRS, CDR2 YFSETQ. The V segment lost 4 bases and the J segment 7 bases; nucleotides outside the gene matches: 7. CDR3 bases: TGCGCCAGCAGCGCAGGACAGGGCTGGGAGCAGTACTTC. Encoded protein: CASSAGQGWEQYF.

V is TRBV9 and J is TRBJ2-1; possible D gene TRBD1, 6 bases. The ends were cut back, 2 bases at V and 5 bases at J, with 17 bases in the middle. Germline CDR1 reads SGDLS; CDR2 reads YYNGEE. The CDR3 runs to 16 residues. The CDR3 DNA is TGTGCCAGCAGCGTTCGGCGGGCAGGGGCGAACAATGAGCAGTTCTTC. Encoded protein: CASSVRRAGANNEQFF. The full variable domain, in which reference TRBV9 and TRBJ2-1 provide the parts outside the CDR3, is DSGVTQTPKHLITATGQRVTLRCSPRSGDLSVYWYQQSLDQGLQFLIQYYNGEERAKGNILERFSAQQFPDLHSELNLSSLELGDSALYFCASSVRRAGANNEQFFGPGTRLTVL.

This chain connects TRBV10-1 to TRBJ2-3; D is ambiguous. There are 16 residues in the CDR3. Per the germline V gene, CDR1 is WNHNN and CDR2 is SYGVQD (reference sequence). The V gene lost 2 bases and the J gene lost 3 bases, with 15 bases spanning the gap. The CDR3 sequence is CASSEGSHITTDTQYF. The CDR3 DNA follows: TGCGCCAGCAGTGAGGGTAGCCATATTACGACAGATACGCAGTATTTT.

There are a few counts of this clonotype. The gene calls are TRBV7-2 and TRBJ2-5, with a weak D call TRBD2 (6 bases). V was clipped by 5 bases and J by 4 bases, with 20 bases between them. From germline, CDR1 is SGHTA and CDR2 FQGNSA. The CDR3 spans 16 residues. Here the CDR3 reads CASSPVAEGPRETQYF. DNA of the CDR3: TGTGCCAGCAGCCCTGTAGCGGAGGGGCCGCGAGAGACCCAGTACTTC.

This clonotype was found many times. The chain combines TRBV5-1 with TRBJ2-7; TRBD1 might be the D (5 bases). Germline V gene data show CDR1 as SGHRS and CDR2 as YFSETQ. With 0 bases removed from V and 2 bases from J, the gap between germline ends came to 9 bases. The length of the CDR3 is 14 residues. The CDR3 is CASSLDRQPYEQYF. The CDR3 DNA is TGCGCCAGCAGCTTGGACAGGCAGCCCTACGAGCAGTACTTC.